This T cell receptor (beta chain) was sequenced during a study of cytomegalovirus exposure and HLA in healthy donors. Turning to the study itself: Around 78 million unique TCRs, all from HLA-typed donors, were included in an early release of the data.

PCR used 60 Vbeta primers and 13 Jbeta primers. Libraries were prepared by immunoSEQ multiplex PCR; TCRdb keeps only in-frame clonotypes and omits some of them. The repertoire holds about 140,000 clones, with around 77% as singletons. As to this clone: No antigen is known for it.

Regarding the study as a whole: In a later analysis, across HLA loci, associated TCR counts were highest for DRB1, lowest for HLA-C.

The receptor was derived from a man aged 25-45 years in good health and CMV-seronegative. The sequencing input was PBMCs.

The CDR3 DNA sequence: TGTGCCAGCAGTCAGACAGGGTCACCATGGAATGAGCAGTTCTTC. Translation: CASSQTGSPWNEQFF. The rearrangement links TRBV27 to TRBJ2-1, with 7 positions matching TRBD1. The length of the CDR3 is 15 residues. CDR1 and CDR2 from the germline V gene are MNHEY and SMNVEV (reference sequence). Losses at the gene ends were 5 bases for V and 7 bases for J; bases not matched to a gene: 11.